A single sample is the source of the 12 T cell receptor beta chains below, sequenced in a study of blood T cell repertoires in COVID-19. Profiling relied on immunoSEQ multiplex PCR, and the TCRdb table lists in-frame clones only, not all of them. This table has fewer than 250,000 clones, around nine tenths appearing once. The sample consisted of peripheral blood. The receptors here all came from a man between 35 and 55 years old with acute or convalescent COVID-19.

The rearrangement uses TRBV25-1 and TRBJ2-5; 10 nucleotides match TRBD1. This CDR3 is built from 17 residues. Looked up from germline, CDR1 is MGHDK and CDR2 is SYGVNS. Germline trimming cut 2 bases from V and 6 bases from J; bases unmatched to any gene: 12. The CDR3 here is CASSEPRETGGSKTQYF. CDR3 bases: TGTGCCAGCAGTGAACCCAGAGAGACAGGGGGCTCGAAGACCCAGTACTTC. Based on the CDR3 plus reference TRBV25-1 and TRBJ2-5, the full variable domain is EADIYQTPRYLVIGTGKKITLECSQTMGHDKMYWYQQDPGMELHLIHYSYGVNSTEKGDLSSESTVSRIRTEHFPLTLESARPSHTSQYLCASSEPRETGGSKTQYFGPGTRLLVL.

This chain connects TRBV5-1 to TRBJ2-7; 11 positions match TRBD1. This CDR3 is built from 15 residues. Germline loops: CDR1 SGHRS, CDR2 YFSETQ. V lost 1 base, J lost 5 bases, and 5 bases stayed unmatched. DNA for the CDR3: TGCGCCAGCAGCTTGTCAGGACAGGGGGCTGACGAGCAGTACTTC. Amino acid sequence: CASSLSGQGADEQYF.

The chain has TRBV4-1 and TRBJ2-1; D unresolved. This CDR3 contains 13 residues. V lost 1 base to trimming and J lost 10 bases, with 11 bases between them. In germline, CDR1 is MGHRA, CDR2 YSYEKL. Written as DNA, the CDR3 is TGCGCCAGCAGCCAAGCTGGCGGAACGGAGCAGTTCTTC. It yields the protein CASSQAGGTEQFF.

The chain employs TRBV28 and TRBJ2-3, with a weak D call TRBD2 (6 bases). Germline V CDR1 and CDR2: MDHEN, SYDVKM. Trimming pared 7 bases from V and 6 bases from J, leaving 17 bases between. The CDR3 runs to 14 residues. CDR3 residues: CASNYRGGLDTQYF. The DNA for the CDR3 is TGTGCCAGCAACTACCGTGGAGGGCTGGATACGCAGTATTTT.

CDR3 coding DNA: TGTGCCAGCAGCCAAGATGAGACTGGTCAAGAGACCCAGTACTTC. Translation: CASSQDETGQETQYF. The chain couples TRBV4-2 to TRBJ2-5; D is unresolved. From germline, CDR1 is LGHNA and CDR2 YNFKEQ. V lost 0 bases and J 2 bases, leaving 10 bases between the germline ends. The CDR3 consists of 15 residues.

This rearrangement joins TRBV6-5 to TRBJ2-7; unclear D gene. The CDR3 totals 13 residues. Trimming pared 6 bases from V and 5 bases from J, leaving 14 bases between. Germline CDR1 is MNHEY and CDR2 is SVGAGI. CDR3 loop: CASRGSLPNEQYF. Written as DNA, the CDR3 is TGTGCCAGCAGGGGTAGCCTCCCAAACGAGCAGTACTTC.

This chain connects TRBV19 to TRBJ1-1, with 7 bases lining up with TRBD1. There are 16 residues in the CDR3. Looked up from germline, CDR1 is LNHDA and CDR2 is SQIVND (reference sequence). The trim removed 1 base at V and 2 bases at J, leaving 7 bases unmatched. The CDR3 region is CASSIGWTGFNTEAFF. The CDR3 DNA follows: TGTGCCAGTAGTATAGGCTGGACAGGTTTTAACACTGAAGCTTTCTTT. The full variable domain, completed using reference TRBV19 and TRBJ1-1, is DGGITQSPKYLFRKEGQNVTLSCEQNLNHDAMYWYRQDPGQGLRLIYYSQIVNDFQKGDIAEGYSVSREKKESFPLTVTSAQKNPTAFYLCASSIGWTGFNTEAFFGQGTRLTVV.

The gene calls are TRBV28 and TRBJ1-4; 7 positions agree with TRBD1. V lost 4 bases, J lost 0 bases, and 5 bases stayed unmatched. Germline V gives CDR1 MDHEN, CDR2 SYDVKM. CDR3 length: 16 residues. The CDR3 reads CASSSGQFATNEKLFF. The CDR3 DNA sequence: TGTGCCAGCAGTTCGGGACAGTTTGCAACTAATGAAAAACTGTTTTTT.

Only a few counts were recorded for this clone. CDR3 sequence: CASIVSANTIYF. CDR3 in DNA: TGTGCCAGTATCGTAAGCGCGAACACCATATATTTT. The V gene is TRBV6-5, the J gene TRBJ1-3; D is unresolved. The V gene lost 9 bases and the J gene lost 7 bases, with 13 bases spanning the gap. Germline-derived CDR1 and CDR2 are MNHEY and SVGAGI. This CDR3 is 12 amino acids long.

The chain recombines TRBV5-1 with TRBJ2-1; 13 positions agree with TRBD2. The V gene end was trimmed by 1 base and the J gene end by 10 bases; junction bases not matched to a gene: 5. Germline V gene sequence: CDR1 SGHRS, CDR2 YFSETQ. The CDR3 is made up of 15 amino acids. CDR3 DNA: TGCGCCAGCAGCTTGAGGACTAGCGGGGGCGGGGAGCAGTTCTTC. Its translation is CASSLRTSGGGEQFF.

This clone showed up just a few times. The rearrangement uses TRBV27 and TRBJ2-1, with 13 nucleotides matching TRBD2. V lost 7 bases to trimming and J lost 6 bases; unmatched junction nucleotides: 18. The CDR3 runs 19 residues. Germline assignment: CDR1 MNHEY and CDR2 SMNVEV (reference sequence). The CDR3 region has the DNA TGTGCCAGCACCCCAGTCGGGACTAGCGGGGAACTCTATGCCAATGAGCAGTTCTTC. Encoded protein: CASTPVGTSGELYANEQFF.

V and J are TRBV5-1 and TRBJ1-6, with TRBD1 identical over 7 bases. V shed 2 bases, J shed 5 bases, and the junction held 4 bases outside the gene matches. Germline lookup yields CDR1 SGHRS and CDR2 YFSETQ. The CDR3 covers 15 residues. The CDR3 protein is CASSLGGTNNSPLHF. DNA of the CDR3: TGCGCCAGCAGCTTAGGGGGCACAAATAATTCACCCCTCCACTTT.